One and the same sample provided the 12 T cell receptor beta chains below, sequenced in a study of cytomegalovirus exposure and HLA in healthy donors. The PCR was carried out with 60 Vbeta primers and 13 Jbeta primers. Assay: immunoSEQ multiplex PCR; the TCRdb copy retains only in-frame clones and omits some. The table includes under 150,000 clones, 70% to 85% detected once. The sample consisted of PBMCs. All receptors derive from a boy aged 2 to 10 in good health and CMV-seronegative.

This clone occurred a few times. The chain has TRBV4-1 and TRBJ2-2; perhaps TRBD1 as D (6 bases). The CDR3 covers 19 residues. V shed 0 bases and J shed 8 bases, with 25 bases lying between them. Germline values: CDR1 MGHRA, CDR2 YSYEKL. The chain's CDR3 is CASSQDGTKEIPSFGELFF. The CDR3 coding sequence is TGCGCCAGCAGCCAAGACGGGACAAAAGAAATCCCTTCTTTTGGGGAGCTGTTTTTT.

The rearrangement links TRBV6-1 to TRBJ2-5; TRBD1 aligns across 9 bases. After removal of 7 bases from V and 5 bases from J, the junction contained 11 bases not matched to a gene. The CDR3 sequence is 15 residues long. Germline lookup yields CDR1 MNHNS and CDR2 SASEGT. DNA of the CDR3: TGTGCCAGCACTTATTCGGACAGGGGATACGAGACCCAGTACTTC. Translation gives CASTYSDRGYETQYF.

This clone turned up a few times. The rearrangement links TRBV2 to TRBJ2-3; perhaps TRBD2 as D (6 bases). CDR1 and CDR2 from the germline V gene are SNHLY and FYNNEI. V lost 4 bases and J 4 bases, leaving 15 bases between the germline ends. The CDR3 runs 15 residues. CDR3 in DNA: TGTGCCAGCAGTGGGGGGAGGAGTGGCGCAGATACGCAGTATTTT. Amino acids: CASSGGRSGADTQYF.

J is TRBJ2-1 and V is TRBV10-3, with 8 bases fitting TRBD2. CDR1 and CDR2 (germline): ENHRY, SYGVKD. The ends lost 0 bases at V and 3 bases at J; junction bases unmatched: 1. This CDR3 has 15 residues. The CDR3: CAISESAGGYNEQFF. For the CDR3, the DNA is TGTGCCATCAGTGAGTCCGCGGGAGGCTACAATGAGCAGTTCTTC.

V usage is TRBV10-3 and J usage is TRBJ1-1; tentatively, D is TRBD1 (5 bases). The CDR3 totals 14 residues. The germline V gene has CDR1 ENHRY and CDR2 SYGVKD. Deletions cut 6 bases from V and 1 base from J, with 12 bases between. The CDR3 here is CAIRLADRNTEAFF. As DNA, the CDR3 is TGTGCCATCAGACTCGCCGACAGGAACACTGAAGCTTTCTTT.

CDR3 coding DNA: TGTGCCAGCAGCACCAGGACAGGGGGGACCGGGGAGCTGTTTTTT. Protein sequence: CASSTRTGGTGELFF. The gene calls are TRBV7-3 and TRBJ2-2; 10 nucleotides match TRBD1. The CDR3 is made up of 15 amino acids. The germline V gene encodes CDR1 SGHTA and CDR2 FQGTGA. V shed 5 bases, J shed 5 bases, and the junction held 5 bases outside the gene matches.

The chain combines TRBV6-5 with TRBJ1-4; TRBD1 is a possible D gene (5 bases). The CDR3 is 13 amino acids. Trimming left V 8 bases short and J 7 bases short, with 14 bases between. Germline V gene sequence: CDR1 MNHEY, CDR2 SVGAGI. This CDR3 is CASWGLSPEKLFF. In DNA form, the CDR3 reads TGTGCCAGCTGGGGACTTTCCCCTGAAAAACTGTTTTTT.

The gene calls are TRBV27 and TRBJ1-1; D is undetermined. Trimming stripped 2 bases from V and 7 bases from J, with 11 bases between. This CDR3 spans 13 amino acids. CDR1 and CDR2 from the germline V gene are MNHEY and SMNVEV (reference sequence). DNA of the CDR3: TGTGCCAGCAGTTTAGGCCAGCACTATGAAGCTTTCTTT. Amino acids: CASSLGQHYEAFF.

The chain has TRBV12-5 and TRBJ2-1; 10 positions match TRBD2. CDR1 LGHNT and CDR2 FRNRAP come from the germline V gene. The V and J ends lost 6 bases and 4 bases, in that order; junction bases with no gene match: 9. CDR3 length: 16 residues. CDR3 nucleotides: TGTGCTAGTGGCTACGACGGACTAGCGGATTACAATGAGCAGTTCTTC. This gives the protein CASGYDGLADYNEQFF.

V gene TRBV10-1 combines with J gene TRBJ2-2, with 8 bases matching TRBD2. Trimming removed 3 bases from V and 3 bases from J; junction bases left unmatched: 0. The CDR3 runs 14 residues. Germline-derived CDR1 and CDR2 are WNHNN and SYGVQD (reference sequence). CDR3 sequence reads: CASSDGRDTGELFF. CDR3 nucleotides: TGCGCCAGCAGTGACGGGAGGGACACCGGGGAGCTGTTTTTT.

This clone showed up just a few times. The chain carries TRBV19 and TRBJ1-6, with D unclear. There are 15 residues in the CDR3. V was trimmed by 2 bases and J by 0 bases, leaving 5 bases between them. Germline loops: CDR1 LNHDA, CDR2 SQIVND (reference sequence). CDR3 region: CASSIMASYNSPLHF. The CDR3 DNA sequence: TGTGCCAGTAGTATAATGGCCTCCTATAATTCACCCCTCCACTTT.

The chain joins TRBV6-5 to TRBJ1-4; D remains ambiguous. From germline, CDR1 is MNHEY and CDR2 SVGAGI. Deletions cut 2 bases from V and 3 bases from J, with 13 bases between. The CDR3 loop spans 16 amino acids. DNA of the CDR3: TGTGCCAGCAGTTACCAGCAGGATCGGCCTAATGAAAAACTGTTTTTT. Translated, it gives CASSYQQDRPNEKLFF.